This T cell receptor (beta chain) was captured by sequencing in a study of blood T cell repertoires in COVID-19. Study-wide context: Sites in the United States, Italy and Spain provided acute and convalescent COVID-19 samples. T cells, B-cell-depleted T cells, or PBMCs supplied cDNA or gDNA.

The CDR3 contains 15 residues. V dropped 0 bases and J dropped 10 bases, with 18 bases sitting between them. CDR1 MGHRA and CDR2 YSYEKL come from the germline V gene. Authors' methods: From reference gene primer amplification, estimates of nucleated cell counts were derived. Generated by immunoSEQ multiplex PCR, the TCRdb table keeps only in-frame clones and is missing some. Clonal size and the V and J genes are those of that table, whereas D and trimming came from the DNA. The table shows 95,000 to 150,000 clones, with around four fifths occurring only once. The chain recombines TRBV4-1 with TRBJ1-1, with D unresolved. Sample: peripheral blood. This TCR was sampled from a man aged 80 or over with active or convalescent COVID-19. In nucleotides, the CDR3 is TGCGCCAGCAGCCAAGAGTCGAAGTGGGCAGTAAGAGCTTTCTTT. This sequence encodes CASSQESKWAVRAFF.